These 22 T cell receptor beta chains came from one sample sequenced in a study of T-cell reconstitution after alpha-beta-depleted transplantation in children. During its preparation, the TCRbeta library received unique molecular identifiers. From the PCR reads, TCRdb called clonotypes with MiXCR, one entry per CDR3 protein. Here the sample spans around 78,000 distinct CDR3 sequences, more than 5.5% being singletons. The starting material was PBMCs from the stem cell graft donor, obtained from the stem cell graft. These receptors originate from a human donor who donated a stem cell graft to a child with acute lymphoblastic leukemia.

This clonotype was recorded a few times. V is TRBV4-2 and J is TRBJ2-5, with 8 bases aligning to TRBD2. CDR3 length: 15 amino acids. Trimming cost V 6 bases and J 3 bases; bases outside gene matches: 9. Germline CDR1 reads LGHNA; CDR2 reads YNFKEQ. The CDR3 loop is CASSPLAGPEETQYF. In DNA form, the CDR3 reads TGTGCCAGCAGTCCGCTAGCGGGCCCCGAAGAGACCCAGTACTTC.

Many counts were recorded for this clonotype. The chain joins TRBV5-1 to TRBJ2-7, with 7 bases identical to TRBD1. The CDR3 runs 14 residues. Germline V gene sequence: CDR1 SGHRS, CDR2 YFSETQ. The junction had 3 bases not matched to a gene; V was cut back by 3 bases and J by 0 bases. The CDR3 coding sequence is TGCGCCAGCAGCTCCGGGACAGCCTCCTACGAGCAGTACTTC. Its protein is CASSSGTASYEQYF.

In its sample, this clonotype was seen many times. The rearrangement joins TRBV4-3 to TRBJ2-1, with TRBD2 matching 8 bases. Germline values: CDR1 LGHNA, CDR2 YSLEER. The CDR3 has 17 residues. The V segment lost 1 base and the J segment 4 bases; nucleotides outside the gene matches: 9. The CDR3 spells CASSQAPAGEPYNEQFF. The CDR3 DNA follows: TGCGCCAGCAGCCAAGCGCCAGCGGGGGAACCTTACAATGAGCAGTTCTTC.

The chain carries TRBV9 and TRBJ2-7; no clear D. Germline CDR1 is SGDLS and CDR2 is YYNGEE. There are 13 residues in the CDR3. V was trimmed by 2 bases and J by 0 bases, leaving 6 bases between them. The chain's CDR3 is CASSVANSYEQYF. CDR3 sequence (DNA): TGTGCCAGCAGCGTGGCTAACTCCTACGAGCAGTACTTC.

This clonotype occurred a few times. This chain joins TRBV29-1 and TRBJ1-3; D unresolved. Germline CDR1 reads SQVTM; CDR2 reads ANQGSEA. The CDR3 is 14 residues long. V was cut by 0 bases and J by 2 bases, with 8 bases left in between. CDR3 sequence: CSVEDRTAGNTIYF. CDR3 bases: TGCAGCGTTGAAGATAGGACGGCTGGAAACACCATATATTTT.

This clonotype was picked up many times. The chain carries TRBV12-3 or TRBV12-4 and TRBJ2-1; 7 positions agree with TRBD2. Trimming at V came to 3 bases and at J to 9 bases, leaving 11 bases not matched to a gene. This CDR3 region has 15 residues. Written as DNA, the CDR3 is TGTGCCAGCAGTTTTGGCGGGATCCAGCGGGGTGAGCAGTTCTTC. This sequence encodes CASSFGGIQRGEQFF.

At least ten counts were recorded for this clonotype. V and J are TRBV3-1 and TRBJ2-1; 10 nucleotides agree with TRBD2. Germline V CDR1 and CDR2: LGHDT, YNNKEL (reference sequence). The J segment lost 7 bases and the V segment lost 2 bases, leaving 5 bases of the junction unmatched. This CDR3 region has 15 residues. The CDR3 DNA reads TGTGCCAGCAGCCAAAGCGGGAGGGCCTCGAATGAGCAGTTCTTC. This translates into CASSQSGRASNEQFF.

This clonotype was counted at least ten times. The DNA of the CDR3 is TGCAGTGCTAGAGAATCTAGCGGGGGGCCTAGCACAGATACGCAGTATTTT. This codes for CSARESSGGPSTDTQYF. J is TRBJ2-3 and V is TRBV20-1, with 11 bases matching TRBD2. Germline CDR1 is DFQATT and CDR2 is SNEGSKA (reference sequence). V shed 0 bases, J shed 0 bases, and the junction held 5 bases outside the gene matches. This CDR3 has 17 amino acids.

This clonotype was counted ten times or more. V is TRBV29-1 and J is TRBJ1-2; D is uncertain. This CDR3 contains 10 residues. Germline V gives CDR1 SQVTM, CDR2 ANQGSEA. V lost 3 bases and J 8 bases, leaving 7 bases between the germline ends. The CDR3 spells CSVDAGGYTF. The CDR3 nucleotides are TGCAGCGTTGACGCGGGCGGCTACACCTTC. Using reference TRBV29-1 and TRBJ1-2 for the parts outside the CDR3, the full variable domain is SAVISQKPSRDICQRGTSLTIQCQVDSQVTMMFWYRQQPGQSLTLIATANQGSEATYESGFVIDKFPISRPNLTFSTLTVSNMSPEDSSIYLCSVDAGGYTFGSGTRLTVV.

This clonotype was recorded many times. The chain carries TRBV27 and TRBJ2-7, with D possibly TRBD2 on 5 matching bases. The V end was cut by 4 bases, the J end by 3 bases, with 10 bases between. This CDR3 has 13 amino acids. The germline gives CDR1 MNHEY, CDR2 SMNVEV (reference sequence). CDR3 DNA sequence: TGTGCCAGCAGTTCTGGGAGTGACTACGAGCAGTACTTC. It codes for CASSSGSDYEQYF.

This clonotype was detected ten times or more. V usage is TRBV6-2 or TRBV6-3 and J usage is TRBJ1-1, with unresolved D. V was clipped by 0 bases and J by 2 bases, with 7 bases between them. This CDR3 has 14 amino acids. CDR1 MNHEY and CDR2 SVGEGT come from the germline V gene. The CDR3 region is CASSYSGSNTEAFF. The CDR3 DNA reads as TGTGCCAGCAGTTACTCGGGGTCCAACACTGAAGCTTTCTTT.

This clonotype was seen more than once but under ten times. Mismatch with germline at one junction end may stem from a read error. The rearrangement links TRBV5-4 to TRBJ1-2, with a possible D match to TRBD1 (6 bases). Germline loops: CDR1 SGHNT, CDR2 YYREEE (reference sequence). This CDR3 contains 15 residues. CDR3 loop: CASSLAEEGDYVYTF. Here the CDR3 DNA reads TGTGCCAGCAGCTTGGCCGAGGAGGGGGATTATGTCTACACCTTC.

This chain connects TRBV19 to TRBJ2-1; D is uncertain. V was trimmed by 3 bases and J by 7 bases, leaving 7 bases between them. Germline values: CDR1 LNHDA, CDR2 SQIVND (reference sequence). This CDR3 is built from 12 residues. The CDR3: CASSMLRNEQFF. The CDR3, as DNA: TGTGCCAGTAGTATGTTAAGGAATGAGCAGTTCTTC.

This clonotype was seen repeatedly, ten times or more. The chain recombines TRBV12-3 or TRBV12-4 with TRBJ2-3; either TRBD1 or TRBD2 may fit D (5 bases each). CDR3 length equals 14 residues. Trimming shortened V by 3 bases and J by 4 bases, and 11 bases separated the two germline ends. This CDR3 is CASSLGGDADTQYF. Here the CDR3 DNA reads TGTGCCAGCAGTTTGGGTGGGGACGCAGATACGCAGTATTTT.

In its sample, this clonotype was seen many times. The rearrangement joins TRBV7-9 to TRBJ2-7; 8 nucleotides line up with TRBD1. The CDR3 runs to 14 residues. The germline V gene encodes CDR1 SEHNR and CDR2 FQNEAQ (reference sequence). The ends lost 5 bases at V and 4 bases at J; junction bases unmatched: 7. CDR3: CASSPTGAIYEQYF. Here the CDR3 DNA reads TGTGCCAGCAGCCCGACAGGGGCCATATACGAGCAGTACTTC.

This clonotype was seen many times. The chain joins TRBV29-1 to TRBJ2-5; the D is unclear. The CDR3 has 11 residues. Germline CDR1 and CDR2: SQVTM and ANQGSEA. V was pared by 3 bases and J by 5 bases, with 7 bases between. The CDR3 is CSVDTQETQYF. CDR3 bases: TGCAGCGTTGATACCCAGGAGACCCAGTACTTC. Drawing the rest from reference TRBV29-1 and TRBJ2-5, the complete variable domain is SAVISQKPSRDICQRGTSLTIQCQVDSQVTMMFWYRQQPGQSLTLIATANQGSEATYESGFVIDKFPISRPNLTFSTLTVSNMSPEDSSIYLCSVDTQETQYFGPGTRLLVL.

This clonotype was recorded at least ten times. The junction shows a germline mismatch at one end, possibly a read error. V and J are TRBV5-1 and TRBJ2-1, with D hard to call. CDR3 length equals 15 residues. Germline CDR1 reads SGHRS; CDR2 reads YFSETQ. The DNA for the CDR3 is TGTGCCAGCAGCCCGGACGGTCGAACATACAATGAGCAGTTCTTC. This gives the protein CASSPDGRTYNEQFF. Together with reference TRBV5-1 and TRBJ2-1, the CDR3 gives the full variable domain: KAGVTQTPRYLIKTRGQQVTLSCSPISGHRSVSWYQQTPGQGLQFLFEYFSETQRNKGNFPGRFSGRQFSNSRSEMNVSTLELGDSALYLCASSPDGRTYNEQFFGPGTRLTVL.

This clonotype has at least ten counts. J is TRBJ2-3 and V is TRBV24-1, with unresolved D. Deletions cut 5 bases from V and 3 bases from J, with 8 bases between. The germline V gene has CDR1 KGHDR and CDR2 SFDVKD. The CDR3 runs to 13 residues. The CDR3 sequence is CATSGDPTDTQYF. The CDR3 DNA reads as TGTGCCACCAGTGGGGATCCAACAGATACGCAGTATTTT.

This clonotype was observed many times. The rearrangement joins TRBV5-1 to TRBJ1-4; unclear D gene. The V gene lost 6 bases and the J gene lost 7 bases, with 16 bases spanning the gap. Germline V lookup: CDR1 SGHRS, CDR2 YFSETQ. This CDR3 comprises 14 residues. CDR3 protein: CASNWGSESEKLFF. The CDR3 region has the DNA TGCGCCAGCAACTGGGGATCGGAGAGTGAAAAACTGTTTTTT.

At least ten counts were recorded for this clonotype. The rearrangement uses TRBV9 and TRBJ1-2; D gene unclear. The CDR3 loop spans 13 amino acids. The germline gives CDR1 SGDLS, CDR2 YYNGEE. Trimming took 2 bases from V and 10 from J, leaving 15 bases between them. The CDR3 DNA reads TGTGCCAGCAGCGTCCCCGACGAAATATCCTACACCTTC. This codes for CASSVPDEISYTF. Full variable domain (missing parts from reference TRBV9 and TRBJ1-2): DSGVTQTPKHLITATGQRVTLRCSPRSGDLSVYWYQQSLDQGLQFLIQYYNGEERAKGNILERFSAQQFPDLHSELNLSSLELGDSALYFCASSVPDEISYTFGSGTRLTVV.

In its sample, this clonotype was seen many times. The V gene is TRBV2, the J gene TRBJ2-1; 14 nucleotides agree with TRBD2. V was clipped by 5 bases and J by 4 bases; unmatched bases: 7. Germline loops: CDR1 SNHLY, CDR2 FYNNEI. The CDR3 is made up of 17 amino acids. CDR3 sequence: CASSYSGLAGVYNEQFF. CDR3 sequence (DNA): TGTGCCAGCAGTTACTCGGGACTAGCGGGAGTGTACAATGAGCAGTTCTTC.

This clonotype showed up many times. The chain couples TRBV7-2 to TRBJ1-2; D not resolved. The CDR3 length is 14 residues. V lost 8 bases to trimming and J lost 0 bases, with 13 bases between them. Germline V lookup: CDR1 SGHTA, CDR2 FQGNSA. The CDR3 DNA reads as TGTGCCAGCCCTCTGGGCTACCCTAACTATGGCTACACCTTC. The encoded protein is CASPLGYPNYGYTF.